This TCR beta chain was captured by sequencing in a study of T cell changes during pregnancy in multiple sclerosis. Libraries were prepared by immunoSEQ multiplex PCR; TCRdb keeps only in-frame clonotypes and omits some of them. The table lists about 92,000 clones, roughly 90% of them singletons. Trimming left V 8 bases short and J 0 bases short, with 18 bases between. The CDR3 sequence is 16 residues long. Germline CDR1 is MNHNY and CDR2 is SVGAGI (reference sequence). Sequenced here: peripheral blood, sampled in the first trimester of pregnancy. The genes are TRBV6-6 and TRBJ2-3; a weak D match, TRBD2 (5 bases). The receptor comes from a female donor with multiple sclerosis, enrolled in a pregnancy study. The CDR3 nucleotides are TGTGCCAGCTCCGGACTCTCGCGGAGGAGCACAGATACGCAGTATTTT. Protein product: CASSGLSRRSTDTQYF.